This T cell receptor (beta chain) was profiled in a study of cytomegalovirus exposure and HLA in healthy donors (dated by TCRdb to about 2017). In terms of the full investigation: According to a later analysis, the roughly 130 validation repertoires were produced on the same platform as the 666 repertoires of the first cohort. The study aimed to test whether cataloging public T cell receptors could reveal signatures of past pathogen exposure. Along with the roughly 670-subject first cohort, a separate validation cohort of roughly 110 different subjects was used. The study combined high-throughput TCR immunosequencing, statistical association of individual TCRs with disease status, and machine learning to predict cytomegalovirus infection status.

The CDR1 and CDR2 encoded by the germline V gene are SGHNT and YENEEA. The CDR3 sequence holds 14 residues, the cysteine and phenylalanine included. Solely the CDR3 DNA is kept, with 42 bases framed from the first base. The germline V and J ends show losses of 8 bases and 3 bases respectively, and no gene match explains 8 bases of the junction. The library was generated by the immunoSEQ multiplex PCR assay. The paper's data handling went like this. A statistical classification framework was built to diagnose cytomegalovirus status from the catalog of TCR beta chain sequences. The clones in this table, taken by TCRdb from immuneACCESS, are in-frame only. Not every clone is retained; where verified, under half of the shortfall comes from an unresolved V gene, and the cause of the rest is unknown. V and J calls plus clone size are reproduced from that table; the DNA served to infer D and trimming. Present in this sample are about 56,000 clones, roughly 92% of which were seen just once. Clones ranked in the top ten supply about 1.1% of the sample.

Separate from the roughly 700-subject first cohort, the validation cohort of roughly 110 subjects was the group to which the donors belonged. In the case of this clone: Its cognate antigen has yet to be identified. Per-nucleotide qualities are absent, and no much larger clonotype sits a single base away.

The research as a whole found: Of the cluster scores, approximately 95% were above 0 in a later analysis, which found that TCRs clustered in the first cohort also tended to co-occur in the 95 to 150 validation repertoires. It was suggested by the authors that the approach could potentially be generalized to other disease states and immunological phenotypes. A total of 150 to 200 TCR beta chains were listed by the study as associated with cytomegalovirus. In vitro tests confirmed that three of the cytomegalovirus-associated TCR beta chains recognize cytomegalovirus antigens. All 120 or so repertoires were used to score co-occurrence in the validation cohort in a later analysis, because that analysis had no HLA typing for the cohort. Across donors, most TCR sequences were observed very rarely, whereas some public TCRs were present in many individuals. The classifier was reported to diagnose cytomegalovirus status with high specificity and sensitivity in both the original cohort and the validation cohort.

This receptor was taken from a man aged 18 to 30 in good health and CMV-seronegative. The sample comprised PBMCs. Here the chain combines TRBV11-3 and TRBJ2-3, with 7 central nucleotides matching TRBD2. The DNA sequence reads TGTGCCAGCTCCGGCCAGCGGGATACAGATACGCAGTATTTT. It encodes CASSGQRDTDTQYF. Where the CDR3 stops, the reference TRBV11-3 and TRBJ2-3 genes take over; the full variable domain is EAGVVQSPRYKIIEKKQPVAFWCNPISGHNTLYWYLQNLGQGPELLIRYENEEAVDDSQLPKDRFSAERLKGVDSTLKIQPAELGDSAVYLCASSGQRDTDTQYFGPGTRLTVL.